These 29 T cell receptor beta chains came from one sample sequenced in a study of a mutant IDH1 vaccine in newly diagnosed glioma. The time point is: baseline, week 1 (first vaccination visit). Treatment defined: pre-vaccination baseline after standard-of-care therapy. Assay: immunoSEQ multiplex PCR; the TCRdb copy retains only in-frame clones and omits some. The table has tens of thousands of clones, around 85% seen once. The sample was PBMCs, taken from a glioma patient treated with radiotherapy, temozolomide or both. Source of these receptors: a man aged 30 to 39 with glioma.

This chain connects TRBV28 to TRBJ2-3, with TRBD2 matching 10 bases. This CDR3 has 16 amino acids. V dropped 1 base and J dropped 6; count of bases not matched to a gene: 7. Looked up from germline, CDR1 is MDHEN and CDR2 is SYDVKM. The CDR3, as DNA: TGTGCCAGCAGTTTATCCCTAGCGGGGGCGAGGGATACGCAGTATTTT. The encoded protein is CASSLSLAGARDTQYF.

The chain uses TRBV2 and TRBJ2-7; 9 bases fit TRBD1. Per the germline V gene, CDR1 is SNHLY and CDR2 is FYNNEI. Trimming took 10 bases from V and 1 from J; bases not matched to a gene: 5. CDR3 length equals 13 residues. This CDR3 is CAKGQGISYEQYF. Here the CDR3 DNA reads TGTGCCAAAGGACAGGGGATATCCTACGAGCAGTACTTC.

This clone was recorded only once. The chain recombines TRBV7-6 with TRBJ2-1; D not resolved. The CDR3 extends over 13 amino acids. The V gene's germline CDR1 is SGHVS and CDR2 FNYEAQ. Deletions cut 5 bases from V and 4 bases from J, with 9 bases between. The CDR3 bases are TGTGCCAGCAGCCTTAGCTTGTACAATGAGCAGTTCTTC. Its translation is CASSLSLYNEQFF.

The chain links TRBV6-5 to TRBJ1-3, with a weak D call TRBD1 (5 bases). The CDR3 spans 15 residues. Trimming stripped 5 bases from V and 3 bases from J, with 14 bases between. Germline assignment: CDR1 MNHEY and CDR2 SVGAGI. The CDR3 bases are TGTGCCAGCAGTCCCATCGTAACAGGTGGAAACACCATATATTTT. Residues: CASSPIVTGGNTIYF.

The chain employs TRBV5-6 and TRBJ1-6; D possibly corresponds to TRBD1 (5 bases). Trimming removed 1 base from V and 7 bases from J, with 12 bases in between. The CDR3 has 15 residues. Germline CDR1 SGHDT, CDR2 YYEEEE. The CDR3 reads CASSLLRTPNSPLHF. The DNA for the CDR3 is TGTGCCAGCAGCTTGCTCAGGACACCGAATTCACCCCTCCACTTT.

The CDR3 sequence: CASSNQGAFDEQYF. The CDR3 DNA sequence: TGTGCCAGCAGTAACCAGGGGGCATTCGACGAGCAGTACTTC. The chain carries TRBV25-1 and TRBJ2-7; 8 bases line up with TRBD1. In germline, CDR1 is MGHDK, CDR2 SYGVNS. The J segment lost 5 bases and the V segment lost 5 bases, leaving 8 bases of the junction unmatched. There are 14 residues in the CDR3.

The chain couples TRBV5-1 to TRBJ1-6; D not certain. Trimming stripped 0 bases from V and 6 bases from J, with 4 bases between. The CDR3 contains 13 residues. The germline gives CDR1 SGHRS, CDR2 YFSETQ. CDR3 region: CASSLVANSPLHF. CDR3 nucleotides: TGCGCCAGCAGCTTGGTTGCTAATTCACCCCTCCACTTT.

The chain employs TRBV7-9 and TRBJ1-5; D is possibly TRBD1 (6 bases). Trimming cost V 1 base and J 5 bases, with 15 bases left between them. Germline V CDR1 and CDR2: SEHNR, FQNEAQ (reference sequence). This CDR3 comprises 16 residues. The DNA of the CDR3 is TGTGCCAGCAGCTTAGATGGGGGGCTAAGAGATCAGCCCCAGCATTTT. This encodes CASSLDGGLRDQPQHF. The full variable domain, completed using reference TRBV7-9 and TRBJ1-5, is DTGVSQNPRHKITKRGQNVTFRCDPISEHNRLYWYRQTLGQGPEFLTYFQNEAQLEKSRLLSDRFSAERPKGSFSTLEIQRTEQGDSAMYLCASSLDGGLRDQPQHFGDGTRLSIL.

In DNA, the CDR3 is TGTGCCTGGAGTTTAGGGACGGACAATCAGCCCCAGCATTTT. Its translation: CAWSLGTDNQPQHF. The chain is built from TRBV30 and TRBJ1-5; D might be TRBD1 (5 bases). This CDR3 is 14 amino acids long. Germline V lookup: CDR1 GTSNPN, CDR2 SVGIG (reference sequence). The V end was cut by 2 bases, the J end by 3 bases, with 11 bases between. The full variable domain, rest sourced from reference TRBV30 and TRBJ1-5, is SQTIHQWPATLVQPVGSPLSLECTVEGTSNPNLYWYRQAAGRGLQLLFYSVGIGQISSEVPQNLSASRPQDRQFILSSKKLLLSDSGFYLCAWSLGTDNQPQHFGDGTRLSIL.

This chain joins TRBV15 and TRBJ2-7; no definite D call. Between the trimmed V and J ends, which lost 0 bases and 1 base, there was a span of 10 bases. The CDR3 length is 15 residues. Germline-derived CDR1 and CDR2 are LNHNV and YYDKDF (reference sequence). The CDR3, as DNA: TGTGCCACCAGCAGAGATTACACAGTTTCCTACGAGCAGTACTTC. Its protein product is CATSRDYTVSYEQYF.

The gene calls are TRBV28 and TRBJ2-1; 9 bases map to TRBD2. The CDR3 has 14 residues. Germline V gene sequence: CDR1 MDHEN, CDR2 SYDVKM. V shed 3 bases, J shed 5 bases, and the junction held 2 bases outside the gene matches. In DNA form, the CDR3 reads TGTGCCAGCAGTTTGCGGGGGGGCCACAATGAGCAGTTCTTC. Translation: CASSLRGGHNEQFF.

The chain combines TRBV19 with TRBJ2-4, with D possibly being TRBD2 (6 bases). The CDR3 sequence is 16 residues long. Germline V gene lookup returns CDR1 LNHDA and CDR2 SQIVND (reference sequence). V was pared by 3 bases and J by 3 bases, with 15 bases between. CDR3 nucleotide sequence: TGTGCCAGTAGTATTTCCGGGCAGGGAGGCAAAAACATTCAGTACTTC. Its protein is CASSISGQGGKNIQYF.

V is TRBV5-6 and J is TRBJ2-3; no reliable D call. V was pared by 0 bases and J by 2 bases, with 16 bases between. CDR1 is SGHDT and CDR2 is YYEEEE in the germline V gene. The CDR3 loop spans 17 amino acids. This chain's CDR3 is CASSLGHTDAFTDTQYF. CDR3 coding DNA: TGTGCCAGCAGCTTGGGACACACAGATGCCTTCACAGATACGCAGTATTTT.

The gene calls are TRBV5-1 and TRBJ1-1, with D tentatively TRBD1 (5 bases). Germline V gene lookup returns CDR1 SGHRS and CDR2 YFSETQ. Deletions cut 0 bases from V and 4 bases from J, with 10 bases between. This CDR3 is 14 amino acids long. The CDR3 reads CASSLARVGTEAFF. The CDR3 DNA reads TGCGCCAGCAGCTTGGCCAGGGTAGGCACTGAAGCTTTCTTT. The whole variable domain, filled in from reference TRBV5-1 and TRBJ1-1, reads KAGVTQTPRYLIKTRGQQVTLSCSPISGHRSVSWYQQTPGQGLQFLFEYFSETQRNKGNFPGRFSGRQFSNSRSEMNVSTLELGDSALYLCASSLARVGTEAFFGQGTRLTVV.

CDR3 sequence: CASSYPTRGNTEAFF. In nucleotides, the CDR3 is TGTGCCAGCAGCTACCCCACCCGAGGGAACACTGAAGCTTTCTTT. The chain couples TRBV11-2 to TRBJ1-1; no reliable D call. The CDR3 covers 15 residues. Germline values: CDR1 SGHAT, CDR2 FQNNGV. Trimming pared 4 bases from V and 1 base from J, leaving 13 bases between.

The chain couples TRBV5-1 to TRBJ1-1; possibly TRBD1 for D (6 bases). The CDR3 sequence is 14 residues long. Germline V CDR1 and CDR2: SGHRS, YFSETQ. Trimming removed 4 bases from V and 7 bases from J, with 17 bases in between. This chain's CDR3 is CASSRFSGAGEAFF. The CDR3 DNA is TGCGCCAGCAGCCGGTTTTCAGGGGCCGGTGAAGCTTTCTTT. The whole variable domain, remainder taken from reference TRBV5-1 and TRBJ1-1, is KAGVTQTPRYLIKTRGQQVTLSCSPISGHRSVSWYQQTPGQGLQFLFEYFSETQRNKGNFPGRFSGRQFSNSRSEMNVSTLELGDSALYLCASSRFSGAGEAFFGQGTRLTVV.

J is TRBJ2-5 and V is TRBV7-9; the D gene could be TRBD1 or TRBD2 (5 bases each). The V gene lost 7 bases and the J gene lost 2 bases, with 17 bases spanning the gap. The germline CDR1 and CDR2 sequences are SEHNR and FQNEAQ (reference sequence). This CDR3 has 15 residues. CDR3 DNA: TGTGCCAGCACCGAGGGGAAGGGGCCACAAGAGACCCAGTACTTC. Protein sequence: CASTEGKGPQETQYF. The full variable domain, its missing parts supplied by reference TRBV7-9 and TRBJ2-5, is DTGVSQNPRHKITKRGQNVTFRCDPISEHNRLYWYRQTLGQGPEFLTYFQNEAQLEKSRLLSDRFSAERPKGSFSTLEIQRTEQGDSAMYLCASTEGKGPQETQYFGPGTRLLVL.

The chain uses TRBV29-1 and TRBJ2-5; D is possibly TRBD1 or TRBD2 (6 bases each). Per germline, CDR1 SQVTM and CDR2 ANQGSEA. The V gene lost 5 bases and the J gene lost 7 bases, with 20 bases spanning the gap. This CDR3 has 14 residues. The CDR3 nucleotides are TGCAGCGTTATTAGCGGACAGTATAAGGGGACCCAGTACTTC. The encoded protein is CSVISGQYKGTQYF.

This clone was counted a single time. This chain links TRBV5-6 with TRBJ2-1; D might be TRBD1 (6 bases). The V gene lost 2 bases and the J gene lost 4 bases, with 13 bases spanning the gap. The germline gives CDR1 SGHDT, CDR2 YYEEEE. The CDR3 runs 15 residues. DNA of the CDR3: TGTGCCAGCAGCTTTCAGGGGTTCGGATACAATGAGCAGTTCTTC. Amino acids: CASSFQGFGYNEQFF.

V and J are TRBV28 and TRBJ2-3; 8 positions match TRBD2. CDR1 is MDHEN and CDR2 is SYDVKM in the germline V gene. The CDR3 has 16 amino acids. V was pared by 3 bases and J by 0 bases, with 5 bases of the junction left unmatched. The CDR3, as DNA: TGTGCCAGCAGTTTCCCAGCGGGGGTGAGCACAGATACGCAGTATTTT. Encoded protein: CASSFPAGVSTDTQYF.

The J gene is TRBJ1-2, the V gene TRBV5-1, with TRBD1 as a possible D gene (5 bases). The CDR3 is 14 residues long. Germline CDR1 SGHRS, CDR2 YFSETQ. The germline V and J ends were trimmed by 0 bases and 8 bases, with 14 bases remaining between them. This CDR3 reads CASSLAVRVYGYTF. The DNA for the CDR3 is TGCGCCAGCAGCTTGGCGGTCAGGGTTTACGGCTACACCTTC. The full variable domain, its missing parts supplied by reference TRBV5-1 and TRBJ1-2, is KAGVTQTPRYLIKTRGQQVTLSCSPISGHRSVSWYQQTPGQGLQFLFEYFSETQRNKGNFPGRFSGRQFSNSRSEMNVSTLELGDSALYLCASSLAVRVYGYTFGSGTRLTVV.

This rearrangement joins TRBV10-1 to TRBJ1-4; D gene ambiguous. Trimming pared 3 bases from V and 6 bases from J, leaving 11 bases between. CDR3 length: 14 residues. Germline V gives CDR1 WNHNN, CDR2 SYGVQD (reference sequence). The CDR3 protein is CASSESGLDEKLFF. CDR3 in DNA: TGCGCCAGCAGTGAATCGGGGTTGGATGAAAAACTGTTTTTT.

This clone was picked up a small number of times. The chain joins TRBV19 to TRBJ1-2, with D maybe TRBD1 (5 bases). CDR3 length: 16 amino acids. V gave up 2 bases and J gave up 6 bases, with 19 bases separating them. Germline CDR1 is LNHDA and CDR2 is SQIVND (reference sequence). The CDR3 loop reads CASSIPPAGPQDGYTF. The CDR3 nucleotides read TGTGCCAGTAGTATACCACCGGCAGGGCCCCAGGATGGCTACACCTTC. Based on the CDR3 plus reference TRBV19 and TRBJ1-2, the full variable domain is DGGITQSPKYLFRKEGQNVTLSCEQNLNHDAMYWYRQDPGQGLRLIYYSQIVNDFQKGDIAEGYSVSREKKESFPLTVTSAQKNPTAFYLCASSIPPAGPQDGYTFGSGTRLTVV.

The CDR3 DNA reads TGCGCCAGCAGCTTCCCTCCTAGCGGGGAAACCCGGGCGCTCCACAATGAGCAGTTCTTC. It specifies CASSFPPSGETRALHNEQFF. The chain joins TRBV5-1 to TRBJ2-1, with 9 bases aligning to TRBD2. Germline CDR1 SGHRS, CDR2 YFSETQ. CDR3 length: 20 residues. With 2 bases clipped from V and 5 bases from J, the junction kept 20 bases outside the gene matches. Complete variable domain (other parts from reference TRBV5-1 and TRBJ2-1): KAGVTQTPRYLIKTRGQQVTLSCSPISGHRSVSWYQQTPGQGLQFLFEYFSETQRNKGNFPGRFSGRQFSNSRSEMNVSTLELGDSALYLCASSFPPSGETRALHNEQFFGPGTRLTVL.

This chain joins TRBV6-6 and TRBJ2-1; TRBD2 aligns across 14 bases. CDR1 and CDR2 from the germline V gene are MNHNY and SVGAGI (reference sequence). The CDR3 is 15 amino acids. Trimming cost V 4 bases and J 9 bases; bases outside gene matches: 5. The CDR3 region is CASSSAGLAGVEQFF. CDR3 nucleotides: TGTGCCAGCAGTTCCGCGGGACTAGCGGGGGTTGAGCAGTTCTTC.

The chain has TRBV14 and TRBJ2-7; D perhaps matches TRBD1 (5 bases). Germline assignment: CDR1 SGHDN and CDR2 FVKESK. The V and J ends lost 4 bases and 0 bases respectively, with 16 bases between them. This CDR3 is 16 amino acids long. For the CDR3, the DNA is TGTGCCAGCAGCCCTATACGGACCAGGGCCTCCTACGAGCAGTACTTC. As protein: CASSPIRTRASYEQYF.

This chain uses TRBV6-1 with TRBJ1-2; D remains ambiguous. The CDR3 extends over 15 amino acids. Germline V gene lookup returns CDR1 MNHNS and CDR2 SASEGT. The ends were cut back, 3 bases at V and 3 bases at J, with 14 bases in the middle. CDR3 region: CASSDPPDIHYGYTF. The DNA for the CDR3 is TGTGCCAGCAGTGATCCACCCGACATCCACTATGGCTACACCTTC.

The chain links TRBV4-1 to TRBJ1-4; the match to TRBD1 covers 8 bases. After removal of 3 bases from V and 8 bases from J, the junction contained 5 bases not matched to a gene. The CDR3 totals 14 residues. The germline V gene encodes CDR1 MGHRA and CDR2 YSYEKL. CDR3 in amino acids: CASSQRDRFEKLFF. The CDR3 DNA is TGCGCCAGCAGCCAGAGGGACAGGTTCGAAAAACTGTTTTTT.

The V call is TRBV6-1, the J call TRBJ1-2, with TRBD1 as a possible D gene (5 bases). This CDR3 is built from 17 residues. Trimming removed 4 bases at V and 3 bases at J, with 21 bases between. Germline V gene data show CDR1 as MNHNS and CDR2 as SASEGT. CDR3 loop: CASSVRTTLPGDYGYTF. As DNA, the CDR3 is TGTGCCAGCAGTGTTCGTACGACACTTCCGGGGGACTATGGCTACACCTTC.